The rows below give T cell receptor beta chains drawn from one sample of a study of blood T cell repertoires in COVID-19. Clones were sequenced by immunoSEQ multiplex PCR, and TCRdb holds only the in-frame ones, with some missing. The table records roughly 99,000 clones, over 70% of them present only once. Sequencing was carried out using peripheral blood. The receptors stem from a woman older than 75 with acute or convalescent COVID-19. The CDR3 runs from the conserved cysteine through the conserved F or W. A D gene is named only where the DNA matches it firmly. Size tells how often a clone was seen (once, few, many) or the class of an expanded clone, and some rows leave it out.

CASSQVPQANTEAFF TGCGCCAGCAGCCAAGTGCCTCAGGCGAACACTGAAGCTTTCTTT . . TRBJ1-1 TRBV4-1
CASSYGQGVDGYTF TGTGCCAGCAGTTACGGACAGGGGGTCGACGGCTACACCTTC . TRBD1 TRBJ1-2 TRBV6-5
CASSFTGGDYGYTF TGCGCCAGCAGCTTCACAGGGGGAGACTATGGCTACACCTTC . TRBD1 TRBJ1-2 TRBV5-1
CASSYDSGAELFF TGTGCCAGCAGTTACGATTCAGGGGCGGAACTGTTTTTT . . TRBJ1-4 TRBV6-5
CASSRDSYNEQFF TGTGCCAGCAGCCGGGATTCCTACAATGAGCAGTTCTTC . . TRBJ2-1 TRBV12-3/TRBV12-4
CASSQGPIIQKQFF TGCGCCAGCAGCCAGGGGCCTATTATTCAAAAGCAGTTCTTC . . TRBJ2-1 TRBV4-1
CASILQRTGGSSGANVLTF TGTGCCAGCATTCTGCAGAGGACAGGGGGCTCCTCTGGGGCCAACGTCCTGACTTTC . TRBD1 TRBJ2-6 TRBV2
CSAEQGAGTEAFF TGCAGCGCCGAGCAGGGGGCGGGCACTGAAGCTTTCTTT . TRBD1 TRBJ1-1 TRBV29-1
CASSEGPSGGGYTF TGTGCCAGCAGTGAGGGTCCGTCGGGTGGTGGCTACACCTTC . . TRBJ1-2 TRBV6-1
CASSQRDRDTDTQYF TGTGCCAGTAGTCAGAGGGACAGAGACACAGATACGCAGTATTTT . TRBD1 TRBJ2-3 TRBV19
CASSLTGFANEKLFF TGCGCCAGCAGCTTAACAGGGTTTGCTAATGAAAAACTGTTTTTT . . TRBJ1-4 TRBV5-1
CASSASGGISYEQYF TGTGCCAGCAGCGCTAGCGGGGGGATCTCCTACGAGCAGTACTTC . TRBD2 TRBJ2-7 TRBV2
CASTHTGYGYTF TGTGCCAGCACCCATACAGGGTATGGCTACACCTTC . . TRBJ1-2 TRBV7-9
CASSSRTGTLEQYF TGTGCCAGCAGTAGCAGGACAGGGACTTTAGAGCAGTACTTC . TRBD1 TRBJ2-7 TRBV6-5
CASSSGYDYGYTF TGTGCCAGCAGTTCAGGGTACGACTATGGCTACACCTTC . . TRBJ1-2 TRBV6-5
CASSDGQGSQPQHF TGTGCCAGCAGTGACGGCCAGGGGAGTCAGCCCCAGCATTTT once . TRBJ1-5 TRBV2
CASSYGSRDTQSPLHF TGCGCCAGCAGCTACGGAAGCCGGGACACGCAGTCACCCCTCCACTTT . . TRBJ1-6 TRBV5-1
CASSLQGNQPQHF TGTGCCAGCAGTCTACAGGGCAATCAGCCCCAGCATTTT . . TRBJ1-5 TRBV12-3/TRBV12-4
CASHRGAGGYTF TGTGCCAGCCACCGGGGGGCGGGCGGCTACACCTTC . . TRBJ1-2 TRBV12-3/TRBV12-4
CASSLFGAGGEKLFF TGTGCCAGTAGTTTGTTCGGGGCAGGGGGCGAAAAACTGTTTTTT few TRBD1 TRBJ1-4 TRBV19
CASRTGTVDEKLFF TGTGCCAGCAGAACAGGGACAGTAGATGAAAAACTGTTTTTT . TRBD1 TRBJ1-4 TRBV28
CASSALSGTQYF TGTGCCAGCAGCGCCCTAAGCGGGACCCAGTACTTC . . TRBJ2-5 TRBV7-7
CASSPSSGGAADTQYF TGTGCCAGCTCACCTTCTAGCGGGGGGGCAGCAGATACGCAGTATTTT . TRBD2 TRBJ2-3 TRBV18
CASSQGAGTSQETQYF TGTGCCAGCAGCCAAGGGGCCGGGACTTCACAAGAGACCCAGTACTTC once . TRBJ2-5 TRBV3-1/TRBV3-2
CSAAPQGPVTEAFF TGCAGCGCCGCCCCTCAGGGGCCGGTCACTGAAGCTTTCTTT . . TRBJ1-1 TRBV29-1
CASSEGDRGRSTEAFF TGTGCCAGCAGCGAGGGGGACAGGGGTAGGAGTACTGAAGCTTTCTTT few TRBD1 TRBJ1-1 TRBV9
CASTQMGSAANVLTF TGTGCCAGTACCCAAATGGGGAGTGCGGCCAACGTCCTGACTTTC . . TRBJ2-6 TRBV19
CASSLGRASHF TGTGCCAGCAGTTTGGGCAGGGCCTCGCATTTT . . TRBJ1-5 TRBV12-3/TRBV12-4
CASSSRRSTSGTDTQYF TGTGCCAGCAGCTCGAGGCGGTCGACTAGCGGCACAGATACGCAGTATTTT few TRBD2 TRBJ2-3 TRBV7-2
CASCRTGGCGEQYF TGTGCCAGCTGTAGGACAGGGGGATGCGGCGAGCAGTACTTC . TRBD1 TRBJ2-7 TRBV6-5
CASSPEQGARNTIYF TGCGCCAGCAGCCCTGAACAGGGGGCGCGAAACACCATATATTTT . TRBD1 TRBJ1-3 TRBV4-1
CAISSQGGNQPQHF TGTGCCATCAGCTCACAGGGAGGGAATCAGCCCCAGCATTTT . . TRBJ1-5 TRBV10-3
CASSLDGKGNSYNEQFF TGTGCCAGCAGCTTAGATGGGAAGGGGAACTCCTACAATGAGCAGTTCTTC . . TRBJ2-1 TRBV11-2
CASSLAVQGASNEQFF TGTGCCAGCAGCTTAGCGGTACAGGGGGCTAGCAATGAGCAGTTCTTC . TRBD1 TRBJ2-1 TRBV7-2
CASNEVGRGNYNEQFF TGTGCCAGCAATGAGGTGGGGCGGGGGAACTACAATGAGCAGTTCTTC . TRBD2 TRBJ2-1 TRBV6-1